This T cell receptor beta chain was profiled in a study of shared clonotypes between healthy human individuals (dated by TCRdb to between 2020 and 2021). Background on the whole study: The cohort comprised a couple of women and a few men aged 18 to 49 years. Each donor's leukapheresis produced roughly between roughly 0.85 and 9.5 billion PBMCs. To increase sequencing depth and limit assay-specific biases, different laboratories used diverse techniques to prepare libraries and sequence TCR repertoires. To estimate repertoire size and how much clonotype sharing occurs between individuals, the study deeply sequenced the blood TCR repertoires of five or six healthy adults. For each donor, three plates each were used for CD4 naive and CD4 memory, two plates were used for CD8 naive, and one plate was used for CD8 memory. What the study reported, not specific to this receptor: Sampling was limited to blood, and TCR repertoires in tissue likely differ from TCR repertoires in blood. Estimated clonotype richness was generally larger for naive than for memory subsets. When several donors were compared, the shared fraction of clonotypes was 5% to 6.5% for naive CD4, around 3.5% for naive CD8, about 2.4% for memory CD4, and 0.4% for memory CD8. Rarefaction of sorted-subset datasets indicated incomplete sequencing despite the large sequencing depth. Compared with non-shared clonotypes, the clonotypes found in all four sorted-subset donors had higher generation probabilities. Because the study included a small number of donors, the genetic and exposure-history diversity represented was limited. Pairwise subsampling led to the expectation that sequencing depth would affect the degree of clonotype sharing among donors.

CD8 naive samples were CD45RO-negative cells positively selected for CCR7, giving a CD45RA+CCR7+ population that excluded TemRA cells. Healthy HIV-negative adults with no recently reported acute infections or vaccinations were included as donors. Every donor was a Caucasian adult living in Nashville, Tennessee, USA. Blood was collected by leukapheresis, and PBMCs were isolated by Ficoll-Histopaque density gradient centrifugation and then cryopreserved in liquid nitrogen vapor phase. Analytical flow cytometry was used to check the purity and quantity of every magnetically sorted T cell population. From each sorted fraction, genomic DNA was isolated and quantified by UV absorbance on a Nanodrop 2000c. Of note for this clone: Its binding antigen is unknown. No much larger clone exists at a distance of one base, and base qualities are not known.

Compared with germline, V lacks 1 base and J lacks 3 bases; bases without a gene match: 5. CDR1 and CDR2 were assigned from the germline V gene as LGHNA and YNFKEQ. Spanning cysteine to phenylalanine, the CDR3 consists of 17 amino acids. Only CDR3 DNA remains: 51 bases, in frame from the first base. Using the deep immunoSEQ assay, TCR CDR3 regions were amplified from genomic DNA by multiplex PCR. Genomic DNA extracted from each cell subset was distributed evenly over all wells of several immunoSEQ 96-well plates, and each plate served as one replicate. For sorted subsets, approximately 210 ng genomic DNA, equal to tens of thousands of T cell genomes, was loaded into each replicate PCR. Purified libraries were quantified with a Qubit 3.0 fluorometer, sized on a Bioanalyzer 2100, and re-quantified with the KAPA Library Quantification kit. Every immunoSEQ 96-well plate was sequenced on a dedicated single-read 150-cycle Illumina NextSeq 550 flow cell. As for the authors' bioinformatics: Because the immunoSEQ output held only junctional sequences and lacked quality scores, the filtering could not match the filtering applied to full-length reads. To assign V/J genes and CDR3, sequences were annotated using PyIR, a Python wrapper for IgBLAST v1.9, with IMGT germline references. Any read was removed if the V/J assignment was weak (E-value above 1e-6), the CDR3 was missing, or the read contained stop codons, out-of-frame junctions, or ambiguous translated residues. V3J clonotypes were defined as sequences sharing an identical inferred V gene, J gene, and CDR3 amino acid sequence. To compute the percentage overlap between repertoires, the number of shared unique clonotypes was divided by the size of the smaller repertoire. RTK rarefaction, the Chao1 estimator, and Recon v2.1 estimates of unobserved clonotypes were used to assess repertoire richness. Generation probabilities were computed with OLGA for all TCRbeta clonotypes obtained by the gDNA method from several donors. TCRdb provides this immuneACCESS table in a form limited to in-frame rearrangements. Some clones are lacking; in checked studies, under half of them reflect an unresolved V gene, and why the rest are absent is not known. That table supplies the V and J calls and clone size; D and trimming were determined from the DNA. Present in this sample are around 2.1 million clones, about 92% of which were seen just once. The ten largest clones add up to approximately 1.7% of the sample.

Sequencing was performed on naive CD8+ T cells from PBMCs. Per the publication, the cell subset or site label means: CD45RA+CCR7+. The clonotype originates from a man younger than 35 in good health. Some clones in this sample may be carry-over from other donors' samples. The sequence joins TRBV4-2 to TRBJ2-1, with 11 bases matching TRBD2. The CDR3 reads CASSQGELAGVYNEQFF. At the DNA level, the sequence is TGTGCCAGCAGCCAAGGGGAACTAGCGGGAGTCTACAATGAGCAGTTCTTC.